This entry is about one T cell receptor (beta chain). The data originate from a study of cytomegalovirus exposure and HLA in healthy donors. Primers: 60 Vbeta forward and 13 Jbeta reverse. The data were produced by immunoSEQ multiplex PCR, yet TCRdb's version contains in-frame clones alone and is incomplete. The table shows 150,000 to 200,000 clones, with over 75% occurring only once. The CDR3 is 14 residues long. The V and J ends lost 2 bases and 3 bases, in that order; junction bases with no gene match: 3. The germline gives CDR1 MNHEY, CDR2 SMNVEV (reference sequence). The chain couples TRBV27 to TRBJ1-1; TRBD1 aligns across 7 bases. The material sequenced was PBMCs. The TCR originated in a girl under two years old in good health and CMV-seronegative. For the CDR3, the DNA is TGTGCCAGCAGTTTAGGGGGACAGCACACTGAAGCTTTCTTT. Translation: CASSLGGQHTEAFF.